This T cell receptor (beta chain) was sequenced for a study of cytomegalovirus exposure and HLA in healthy donors. As for this clone: Its antigen is unidentified.

Healthy bone marrow donors formed the donor group. The CDR3 runs 16 residues. J gave up 0 bases and V 5 bases, and 8 bases lay outside the gene matches. In germline, CDR1 is KGHSH, CDR2 LQKENI. The PCR had 60 Vbeta and 13 Jbeta primers. Sequencing used immunoSEQ multiplex PCR; TCRdb keeps in-frame clones, though not all of them. This sample yields approximately 110,000 clones, of which 73% are seen a single time; about 4.4% belongs to the top ten. General observations from the study: What TCR beta sequences reportedly achieved was accurate prediction of HLA-A and HLA-B alleles in most subjects. Per a later analysis, roughly 17,000 TCR beta sequences showed association with HLA alleles at 0.05 false discovery rate. CMV serostatus was the sole immune exposure data available.

The sample consisted of PBMCs. This chain uses TRBV18 with TRBJ1-1; 8 positions agree with TRBD1. This receptor was taken from a man aged 60-69 years in good health and CMV-seropositive. The CDR3 coding sequence is TGTGCCAGCTCAAAGGACAGGGCGGTCTTGAACACTGAAGCTTTCTTT. Translating gives CASSKDRAVLNTEAFF.